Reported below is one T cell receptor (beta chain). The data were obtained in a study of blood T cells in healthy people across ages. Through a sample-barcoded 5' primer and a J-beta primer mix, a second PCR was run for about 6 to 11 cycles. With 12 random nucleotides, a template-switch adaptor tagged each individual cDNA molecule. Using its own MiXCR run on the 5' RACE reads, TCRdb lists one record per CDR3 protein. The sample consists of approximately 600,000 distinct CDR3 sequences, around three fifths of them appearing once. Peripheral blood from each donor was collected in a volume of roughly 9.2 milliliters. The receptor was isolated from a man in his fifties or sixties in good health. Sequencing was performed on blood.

The CDR3 sequence: CASTVAGGQDAQYF. CDR3 DNA: TGCGCCAGCACAGTAGCGGGGGGGCAGGATGCGCAGTATTTT. The genes are TRBV5-1 and TRBJ2-3; 11 bases match TRBD2. The germline gives CDR1 SGHRS, CDR2 YFSETQ. V shed 6 bases and J 10 bases; nucleotides not matched to a gene: 10. The CDR3 loop spans 14 amino acids. Drawing the rest from reference TRBV5-1 and TRBJ2-3, the complete variable domain is KAGVTQTPRYLIKTRGQQVTLSCSPISGHRSVSWYQQTPGQGLQFLFEYFSETQRNKGNFPGRFSGRQFSNSRSEMNVSTLELGDSALYLCASTVAGGQDAQYFGPGTRLTVL.